A single sample gave rise to the 10 T cell receptor beta chains below, sequenced in a study of CD8 T cells in Susac syndrome. Random hexamers were used to reverse transcribe an amount of about 0.45 to 1 ug RNA. TCRdb re-called the immunoSEQ multiplex PCR reads through MiXCR, storing one row per CDR3 protein. Seen here are 250,000 to 300,000 distinct CDR3 sequences, about 88% observed once, and the top ten hold 0.18%. Sequencing input: CD8+ T cells from PBMCs. All receptors come from a human donor with multiple sclerosis.

J is TRBJ1-2 and V is TRBV6-2 or TRBV6-3; the D is unclear. V was shortened by 2 bases and J by 5 bases, with 18 bases between the two germline ends. The CDR3 has 16 amino acids. Germline lookup yields CDR1 MNHEY and CDR2 SVGEGT. CDR3 nucleotides: TGTGCCAGCAGTTACCACTCGAGCTACATACGGTATGGCTACACCTTC. Protein sequence: CASSYHSSYIRYGYTF.

The rearrangement joins TRBV18 to TRBJ2-5, with 8 nucleotides matching TRBD1. Germline lookup yields CDR1 KGHSH and CDR2 LQKENI. Germline trimming cut 3 bases from V and 5 bases from J; bases unmatched to any gene: 5. This CDR3 contains 14 residues. The CDR3 DNA reads TGTGCCAGCTCACCCCCGGACAGGGCGGAGACCCAGTACTTC. Translating gives CASSPPDRAETQYF.

The V call is TRBV5-1, the J call TRBJ1-6, with D unresolved. CDR3 size: 13 residues. Per germline, CDR1 SGHRS and CDR2 YFSETQ. V shed 2 bases and J shed 7 bases, with 7 bases lying between them. The CDR3 reads CASSFRRNSPLHF. The CDR3 nucleotides read TGCGCCAGCAGCTTCCGCCGAAATTCACCCCTCCACTTT.

The rearrangement links TRBV24-1 to TRBJ1-1; TRBD1 agrees at 9 bases. Per germline, CDR1 KGHDR and CDR2 SFDVKD. V trimming: 10 bases; J trimming: 4 bases; junction bases outside the gene matches: 6. The CDR3 is made up of 13 amino acids. The CDR3 reads CATRMTGGTEAFF. Written as DNA, the CDR3 is TGTGCCACAAGGATGACAGGGGGCACTGAAGCTTTCTTT.

The chain joins TRBV5-6 to TRBJ2-7, with 10 bases lining up with TRBD2. Germline V CDR1 and CDR2: SGHDT, YYEEEE. The CDR3 extends over 14 amino acids. J gave up 6 bases and V 2 bases, and 5 bases lay outside the gene matches. As DNA, the CDR3 is TGTGCCAGCAGCTTAGCGGGAGGGCCATCCGAGCAGTACTTC. Its translation is CASSLAGGPSEQYF.

This clonotype appeared a single time. The V and J genes are TRBV6-1 and TRBJ2-1; D is unclear. Trimming removed 10 bases at V and 3 bases at J, with 28 bases between. The CDR3 extends over 18 amino acids. CDR1 is MNHNS, CDR2 SASEGT, per germline. The CDR3 loop is CATLTNTADRPDYNEQFF. DNA of the CDR3: TGTGCCACCCTGACCAACACTGCCGACCGACCTGACTACAATGAGCAGTTCTTC.

The table lists this clonotype with a count of one. The chain carries TRBV30 and TRBJ2-1; TRBD2 is a possible D gene (6 bases). Germline CDR1 and CDR2: GTSNPN and SVGIG (reference sequence). There are 16 residues in the CDR3. With 1 base removed from V and 6 bases from J, the gap between germline ends came to 19 bases. The CDR3 reads CAWSGLTGGTFNEQFF. DNA of the CDR3: TGTGCCTGGAGTGGCCTCACCGGCGGGACTTTCAATGAGCAGTTCTTC.

The V call is TRBV30, the J call TRBJ1-4; D gene ambiguous. From germline, CDR1 is GTSNPN and CDR2 SVGIG (reference sequence). The V end was cut by 3 bases, the J end by 7 bases, with 9 bases between. This CDR3 is 12 amino acids long. The CDR3 reads CAWRVPGEKLFF. The CDR3 nucleotides read TGTGCCTGGAGGGTACCCGGTGAAAAACTGTTTTTT. Supplemented by reference TRBV30 and TRBJ1-4, the full variable domain reads SQTIHQWPATLVQPVGSPLSLECTVEGTSNPNLYWYRQAAGRGLQLLFYSVGIGQISSEVPQNLSASRPQDRQFILSSKKLLLSDSGFYLCAWRVPGEKLFFGSGTQLSVL.

This clonotype was recorded many times. V and J are TRBV4-3 and TRBJ2-6; possible D gene TRBD2, 5 bases. From germline, CDR1 is LGHNA and CDR2 YSLEER. The ends were cut back, 0 bases at V and 9 bases at J, with 18 bases in the middle. CDR3 length equals 17 residues. CDR3 sequence: CASSQDLNRGWVNVLTF. CDR3 coding DNA: TGCGCCAGCAGCCAAGATCTTAACCGGGGTTGGGTCAACGTCCTGACTTTC.

V gene TRBV9 combines with J gene TRBJ2-7, with 9 nucleotides matching TRBD1. Trimming at V came to 0 bases and at J to 6 bases, leaving 7 bases not matched to a gene. Germline V lookup: CDR1 SGDLS, CDR2 YYNGEE. The CDR3 has 15 amino acids. Written as DNA, the CDR3 is TGTGCCAGCAGCGTAGCCGGGACAGGGAAGGGCGAGCAGTACTTC. This gives the protein CASSVAGTGKGEQYF.